This T cell receptor (beta chain) came from a study of cytomegalovirus exposure and HLA in healthy donors. TCRdb keeps only in-frame clones here, not all; method: immunoSEQ multiplex PCR. The sample holds some 80,000 clones, about 96% seen once. Sequenced material: PBMCs. This clonotype originated in a woman aged 18-30 years in good health and CMV-seronegative.

The DNA for the CDR3 is TGTGCCACCCTCGAGGTGAACACTGAAGCTTTCTTT. It encodes CATLEVNTEAFF. This chain links TRBV10-3 with TRBJ1-1; D remains ambiguous. The germline CDR1 and CDR2 sequences are ENHRY and SYGVKD. The CDR3 contains 12 residues. With 10 bases removed from V and 0 bases from J, the gap between germline ends came to 9 bases.